This T cell receptor (beta chain) was obtained from a study of metastatic and nonmetastatic thyroid tumors (TCRdb year 2020). At the level of the whole study: For patients with malignant and with benign thyroid disease, the researchers compared repertoires between peripheral blood samples and tumor or nodule tissue samples.

The library relied on PCR. Sequencer: Illumina HiSeq 4000. High-throughput sequencing was used to profile the TCR beta-chain CDR3 region of every patient. Per the authors' processing: CDR3 differences across clinicopathological groups were used to build a classifier for discriminating distant-metastatic papillary thyroid cancer patients. To measure repertoire diversity the researchers used the Shannon index, while the Morisita-Horn index served to gauge how similar the tumor and blood repertoires were. Using fastp at Q25 and MiXCR, TCRdb reprocessed the public reads and kept productive beta chains. The V and J calls shown here were made by TCRdb, not taken from the authors' results. This sample has around 30,000 clones in its table, and approximately 17% of those were observed once. In total, the top ten clones hold roughly 4.2% of the sample. This clone has a count of ten or more. Its binding antigen is unknown. Nothing much larger sits one base from this clone, and base qualities are not available. Other DNA sequences from this sample encode an identical CDR3 as well.

Beyond this particular receptor, the publication reports: TCR beta diversity was reported as significantly higher in malignant tumors than in benign nodules, in both blood and tumor samples.

None of the patients had been given any treatment before thyroid surgery. Using T-cell receptor beta sequencing, the researchers looked back retrospectively at clinical samples from patients, gathered between about 2012 and 2018. The TCR originated in a female donor with papillary thyroid cancer or a benign thyroid nodule (not recorded which). Some clones in this sample may be carry-over from other donors' samples. The material sequenced was blood.

The CDR3 region: CASSLGAGVSGEQYF. The sequenced DNA is TGTGCCAGCAGCTTAGGAGCGGGAGTCTCTGGCGAGCAGTACTTC. The chain links TRBV7-8 with TRBJ2-7; TRBD2 aligns with 8 central bases. From the cysteine up to the phenylalanine, the CDR3 has a length of 15 residues. This entry keeps only the CDR3 DNA: 45 bases, framed from base 1. Reading the germline V gene gives CDR1 SGHVS and CDR2 FQNEAQ. V loses 1 base at its end and J loses 6 bases; junction bases beyond the gene matches: 8.